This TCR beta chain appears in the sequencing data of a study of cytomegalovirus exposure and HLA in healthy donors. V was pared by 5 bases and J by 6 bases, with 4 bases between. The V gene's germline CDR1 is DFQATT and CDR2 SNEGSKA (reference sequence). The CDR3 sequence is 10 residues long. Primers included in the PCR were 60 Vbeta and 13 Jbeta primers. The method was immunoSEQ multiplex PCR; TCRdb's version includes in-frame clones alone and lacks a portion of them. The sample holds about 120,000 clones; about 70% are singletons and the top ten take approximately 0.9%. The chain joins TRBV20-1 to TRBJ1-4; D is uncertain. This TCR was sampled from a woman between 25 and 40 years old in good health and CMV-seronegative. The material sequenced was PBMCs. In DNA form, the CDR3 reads TGCAGTGCTGCGTATGAAAAACTGTTTTTT. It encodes CSAAYEKLFF.